This TCR beta chain was recorded in a study of blood T cell repertoires in COVID-19. Turning to the study itself: From the United States, Italy and Spain came samples of acute and convalescent COVID-19. In each case, the material was cDNA or gDNA derived from T cells, B-cell-depleted T cells, or PBMCs.

Trimming took 6 bases from V and 7 from J; bases not matched to a gene: 7. This CDR3 region has 14 residues. The V gene's germline CDR1 is MDHEN and CDR2 SYDVKM. Original analysis: Amplification of reference gene primers was used by the study to estimate nucleated cell counts. Some clones are missing from TCRdb's copy, which holds only in-frame ones; the method was immunoSEQ multiplex PCR. For V, J and clone size, that table is used; D and trimming come from the DNA. The data contain over 200,000 clones, roughly 81% of them singletons. In its sample, this clone was seen once. The receptor was derived from a woman between 50 and 59 years old with active or convalescent COVID-19. This chain links TRBV28 with TRBJ1-5, with 9 nucleotides matching TRBD1. Sequenced input: peripheral blood. CDR3 loop: CASSAGTGIQPQHF. CDR3 bases: TGTGCCAGCAGCGCCGGGACAGGGATCCAGCCCCAGCATTTT.